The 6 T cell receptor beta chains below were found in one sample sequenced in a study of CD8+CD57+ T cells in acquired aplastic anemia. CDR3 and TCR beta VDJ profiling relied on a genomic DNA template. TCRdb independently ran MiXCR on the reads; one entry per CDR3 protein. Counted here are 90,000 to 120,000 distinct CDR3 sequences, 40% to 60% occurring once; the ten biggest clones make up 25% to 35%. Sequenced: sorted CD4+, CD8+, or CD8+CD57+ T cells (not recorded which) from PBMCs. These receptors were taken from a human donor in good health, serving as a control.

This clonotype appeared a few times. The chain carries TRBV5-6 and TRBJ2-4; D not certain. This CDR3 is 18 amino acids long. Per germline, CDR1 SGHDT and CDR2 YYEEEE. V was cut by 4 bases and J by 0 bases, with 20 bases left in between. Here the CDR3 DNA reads TGTGCCAGCAGCGAAGGGTGGCAGGAGAGATTAGCCAAAAACATTCAGTACTTC. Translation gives CASSEGWQERLAKNIQYF.

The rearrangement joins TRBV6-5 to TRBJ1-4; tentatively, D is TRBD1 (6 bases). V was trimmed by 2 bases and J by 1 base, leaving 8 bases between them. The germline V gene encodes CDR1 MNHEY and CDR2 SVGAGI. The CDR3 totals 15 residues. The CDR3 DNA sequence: TGTGCCAGCAGTTACGGACAGATAACTAATGAAAAACTGTTTTTT. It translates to CASSYGQITNEKLFF.

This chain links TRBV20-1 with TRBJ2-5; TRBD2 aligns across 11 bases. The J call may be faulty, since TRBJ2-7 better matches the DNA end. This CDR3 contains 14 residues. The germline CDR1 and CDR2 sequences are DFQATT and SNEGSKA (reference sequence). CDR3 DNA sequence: TGCAGTGCTAGGATAGCGGGGGGGCCGAACGAGCAGTACTTC. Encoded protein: CSARIAGGPNEQYF.

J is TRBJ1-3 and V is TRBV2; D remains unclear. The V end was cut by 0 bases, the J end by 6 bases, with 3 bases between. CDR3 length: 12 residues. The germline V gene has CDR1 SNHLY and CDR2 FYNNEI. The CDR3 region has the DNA TGTGCCAGCAGTGAAGCGCCAAACACCATATATTTT. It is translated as CASSEAPNTIYF.

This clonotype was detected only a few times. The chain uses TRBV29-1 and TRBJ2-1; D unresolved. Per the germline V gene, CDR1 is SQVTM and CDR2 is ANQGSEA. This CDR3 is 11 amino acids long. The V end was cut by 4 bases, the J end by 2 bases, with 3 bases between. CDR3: CSVGTYNEQFF. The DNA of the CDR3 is TGCAGCGTTGGCACCTACAATGAGCAGTTCTTC.

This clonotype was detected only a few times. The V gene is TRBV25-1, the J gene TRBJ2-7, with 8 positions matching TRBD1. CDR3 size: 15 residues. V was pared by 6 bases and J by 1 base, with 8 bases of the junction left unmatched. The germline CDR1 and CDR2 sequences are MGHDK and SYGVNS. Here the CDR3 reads CASSAGDRGSYEQYF. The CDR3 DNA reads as TGTGCCAGCAGCGCCGGCGACAGGGGTTCCTACGAGCAGTACTTC.